The T cell receptor beta chain described here comes from a study of Graves' ophthalmopathy and Graves' hyperthyroidism. Points from the study as a whole: The model flagged ophthalmopathy progression at about 68% sensitivity and 72% to 75% specificity.

It was from about 10 ml of fresh peripheral blood that the PBMCs came. Amplifying from RNA transcripts, the study obtained TCR beta CDR3 regions. The workflow started with a first-round RT-PCR run with HTBI primers and then moved on to a second-round multiplex PCR. TCRdb analysed the multiplex PCR reads with MiXCR anew, one entry per CDR3 protein. The repertoire holds approximately 700,000 distinct CDR3 sequences, with roughly two fifths as singletons. The CDR3 extends over 15 amino acids. The germline V and J ends were trimmed by 3 bases and 2 bases, with 8 bases remaining between them. Germline loops: CDR1 LGHNA, CDR2 YSLEER. This clonotype has only a few counts. Its antigen is unidentified.

The clonotype was recovered from an adult man with Graves' ophthalmopathy. The sample was peripheral blood. This rearrangement joins TRBV4-3 to TRBJ2-6; D is ambiguous. CDR3 sequence (DNA): TGCGCCAGCAGCCAGCTCGGGCCTGGGGCCAACGTCCTGACTTTC. This codes for CASSQLGPGANVLTF.